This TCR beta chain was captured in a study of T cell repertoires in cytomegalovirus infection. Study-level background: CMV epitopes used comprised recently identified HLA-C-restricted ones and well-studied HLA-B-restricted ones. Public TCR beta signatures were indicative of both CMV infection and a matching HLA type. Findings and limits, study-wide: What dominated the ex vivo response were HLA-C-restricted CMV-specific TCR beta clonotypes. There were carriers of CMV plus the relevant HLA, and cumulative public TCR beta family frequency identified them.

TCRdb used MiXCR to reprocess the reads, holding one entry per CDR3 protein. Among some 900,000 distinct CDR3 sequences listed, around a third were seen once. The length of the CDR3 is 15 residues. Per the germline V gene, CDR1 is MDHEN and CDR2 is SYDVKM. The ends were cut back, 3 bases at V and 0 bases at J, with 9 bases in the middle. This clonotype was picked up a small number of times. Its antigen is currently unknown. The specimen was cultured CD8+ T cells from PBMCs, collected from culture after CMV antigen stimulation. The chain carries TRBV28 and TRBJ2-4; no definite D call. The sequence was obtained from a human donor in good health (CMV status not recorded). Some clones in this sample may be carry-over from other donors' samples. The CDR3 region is CASSLSQVAKNIQYF. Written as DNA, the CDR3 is TGTGCCAGCAGTTTGTCGCAGGTAGCCAAAAACATTCAGTACTTC.